The 9 T cell receptor beta chains given below trace back to one sample, sequenced in a study of beta chain features in type 1 diabetes. Study-level results: Type 1 diabetes patients had moderately but significantly shorter TCRB CDR3s in all four CD4+ subsets.

The sequenced template was cDNA made from the entire isolated RNA. Produced via immunoSEQ multiplex PCR; TCRdb's table is partial and in-frame only. The table includes about 650,000 clones, around 12% detected once. Their specific antigens are unknown. The sequenced material came from naive CD4+ T cells from blood. The receptors were gathered from a man aged 25 to 40 with type 1 diabetes.

This clone was detected many times. The J gene is TRBJ1-5, the V gene TRBV10-3; D is possibly TRBD1 (5 bases). V shed 6 bases and J shed 1 base, with 7 bases lying between them. CDR1 ENHRY and CDR2 SYGVKD come from the germline V gene. The CDR3 is 13 amino acids. CDR3 coding DNA: TGTGCCATCAGCAGGGAGAGCAATCAGCCCCAGCATTTT. This codes for CAISRESNQPQHF.

The chain combines TRBV6-5 with TRBJ1-5; D is unresolved. In germline, CDR1 is MNHEY, CDR2 SVGAGI. The CDR3 sequence is 13 residues long. The V and J ends lost 1 base and 5 bases respectively, with 6 bases between them. CDR3 DNA: TGTGCCAGCAGTTACTATAAGGATCAGCCCCAGCATTTT. This translates into CASSYYKDQPQHF.

This clone showed up just a few times. J is TRBJ1-2 and V is TRBV5-6; D may be TRBD1 (5 bases). Per germline, CDR1 SGHDT and CDR2 YYEEEE. The CDR3 spans 15 residues. V lost 4 bases, J lost 4 bases, and 17 bases lay in between. The CDR3 nucleotides are TGTGCCAGCAGCACCCGGTGGCTTGGGGCCTATGGCTACACCTTC. Translating gives CASSTRWLGAYGYTF.

J is TRBJ1-2 and V is TRBV4-2; D gene ambiguous. The germline CDR1 and CDR2 sequences are LGHNA and YNFKEQ. The CDR3 consists of 15 residues. V gave up 0 bases and J gave up 2 bases, with 10 bases separating them. The CDR3 sequence is CASSQEQQTNYGYTF. CDR3 nucleotide sequence: TGTGCCAGCAGCCAAGAACAGCAGACCAACTATGGCTACACCTTC.

In the case of this clone: The sample holds other DNA sequences that translate to the same CDR3. The chain couples TRBV2 to TRBJ2-3; D unclear. The V gene's germline CDR1 is SNHLY and CDR2 FYNNEI. The CDR3 spans 12 residues. V dropped 1 base and J dropped 1 base, with 0 bases sitting between them. The CDR3 DNA reads TGTGCCAGCAGTGAAGGCACAGATACGCAGTATTTT. Its protein is CASSEGTDTQYF.

In its sample, this clone was seen a few times. This chain joins TRBV19 and TRBJ2-1; D unresolved. This CDR3 is built from 13 residues. The germline V and J ends were trimmed by 5 bases and 6 bases, with 11 bases remaining between them. Germline assignment: CDR1 LNHDA and CDR2 SQIVND (reference sequence). The CDR3: CASSGVVLNEQFF. CDR3 DNA sequence: TGTGCCAGTAGTGGAGTAGTCCTCAATGAGCAGTTCTTC.

This clone has more than one count but fewer than ten. DNA for the CDR3: TGTGCCAGCAGACGACCGGTAGCGGGGAACTACGAGCAGTACTTC. This gives the protein CASRRPVAGNYEQYF. The V call is TRBV27, the J call TRBJ2-7; 8 nucleotides match TRBD2. The trim removed 6 bases at V and 3 bases at J, leaving 10 bases unmatched. CDR1 MNHEY and CDR2 SMNVEV come from the germline V gene (reference sequence). The CDR3 covers 15 residues.

There are a few counts of this clone. The chain employs TRBV27 and TRBJ1-5; 7 bases are a match to TRBD1. V lost 4 bases to trimming and J lost 4 bases; unmatched junction nucleotides: 7. CDR1 and CDR2 (germline): MNHEY, SMNVEV (reference sequence). CDR3 length: 15 amino acids. Written as DNA, the CDR3 is TGTGCCAGCAGTTCCCTCCGGGACAGTAATCAGCCCCAGCATTTT. Translating it yields CASSSLRDSNQPQHF.

This clone was seen only a few times. J is TRBJ1-5 and V is TRBV2, with D perhaps matching TRBD1 (5 bases). The CDR3 spans 13 residues. The V end was cut by 6 bases, the J end by 6 bases, with 12 bases between. The germline V gene encodes CDR1 SNHLY and CDR2 FYNNEI. The CDR3 DNA sequence: TGTGCCAGCAGCCTACGGAGGGGTCAGCCCCAGCATTTT. This codes for CASSLRRGQPQHF.